This TCR beta chain appears in the sequencing data of a study of metastatic and nonmetastatic thyroid tumors. For the study at large: Across blood and tumor or nodule tissue, repertoires from malignant and benign thyroid patients were compared with one another. Broader study findings: A significant increase in TCR beta diversity was reportedly seen in malignant thyroid tumors relative to benign nodules, in blood and tumor.

Nobody among the patients had been given any treatment before thyroid surgery. The CDR3 length is 15 residues. The V segment lost 0 bases and the J segment 7 bases; nucleotides outside the gene matches: 2. Germline V CDR1 and CDR2: DFQATT, SNEGSKA (reference sequence). In the source study's methods: A papillary thyroid cancer distant-metastasis classifier was built from CDR3 differences across clinicopathological groups. TCRdb re-called the PCR reads with MiXCR. None of the V and J calls come from the authors' own analysis; TCRdb made them. Of tens of thousands of clones detected, around 10% appear once; the ten largest clones hold 7% to 9.5%. This clone was counted ten times or more. What it binds is unknown.

This clonotype was sampled from a male donor with papillary thyroid cancer or a benign thyroid nodule (not recorded which). Some clones in this sample may be carry-over from other donors' samples. The material sequenced was blood. The chain recombines TRBV20-1 with TRBJ2-1; 14 bases match TRBD2. This CDR3 reads CSARERTSGRNEQFF. In DNA, the CDR3 is TGCAGTGCTAGAGAAAGGACTAGCGGGAGGAATGAGCAGTTCTTC.